This T cell receptor beta chain was recovered during a study of human T cells and chemical hapten exposure. With V trimmed by 5 bases and J by 7 bases, 5 bases remained unmatched. The V gene's germline CDR1 is SGHAT and CDR2 FQNNGV. The CDR3 totals 13 residues. This clonotype was observed a handful of times. Individual cDNA molecules each carried unique molecular identifiers attached by the library. TCRdb processed the RACE reads anew with MiXCR; each CDR3 protein has one entry. The table records more than 65,000 distinct CDR3 sequences, approximately 10% of them present only once. This sample's time point: patch test 1, 2 weeks after DPC sensitization. As to treatment: therapeutic diphenylcyclopropenone sensitization with weekly scalp DPC. Whole blood, unfractionated, served as the material for total RNA extraction.

The sequences come from whole blood, collected in connection with sensitization to the hapten diphenylcyclopropenone (DPC). The source of this sequence is a woman between 45 and 65 years old with alopecia areata. Some clones in this sample may be carry-over from other donors' samples. The genes are TRBV11-2 and TRBJ2-4, with TRBD1 identical over 7 bases. DNA of the CDR3: TGTGCCAGCAGCCCCCAGACAGGGAACATTCAGTACTTC. Amino acids: CASSPQTGNIQYF.